The next 8 T cell receptor beta chains were all read from a single sample in a study of T cell responses to AZD1222 COVID-19 vaccine. The repertoire was sequenced with immunoSEQ multiplex PCR; TCRdb's copy has only in-frame clones and lacks some. Of 150,000 to 200,000 clones listed, about 89% are singletons. Sequencing was performed on peripheral blood, taken on day 0 of AZD1222 vaccination. The origin of the receptors is an adult in good health.

The chain joins TRBV28 to TRBJ1-1; D unresolved. The CDR3 has 13 amino acids. V was pared by 5 bases and J by 1 base, with 8 bases between. Per germline, CDR1 MDHEN and CDR2 SYDVKM. CDR3 bases: TGTGCCAGCAGTGCGGACTGGAACACTGAAGCTTTCTTT. This codes for CASSADWNTEAFF.

This clone has only one observation. The chain employs TRBV2 and TRBJ1-1, with D perhaps matching TRBD1 (6 bases). Germline CDR1 reads SNHLY; CDR2 reads FYNNEI. This CDR3 spans 12 amino acids. V was clipped by 6 bases and J by 7 bases, with 12 bases between them. For the CDR3, the DNA is TGTGCCAGCAGCTCAGGGGAGATTGAAGCTTTCTTT. It translates to CASSSGEIEAFF.

This clone has a single count. The chain is built from TRBV7-2 and TRBJ2-7, with D uncertain. The CDR3 totals 14 residues. CDR1 SGHTA and CDR2 FQGNSA come from the germline V gene. Trimming took 2 bases from V and 3 from J, leaving 11 bases between them. CDR3 sequence (DNA): TGTGCCAGCAGCTTATTCGACGGGCGCTACGAGCAGTACTTC. Its protein is CASSLFDGRYEQYF.

The chain links TRBV29-1 to TRBJ1-1; the D gene is possibly TRBD1 (6 bases). Trimming removed 8 bases at V and 1 base at J, with 14 bases between. CDR1 and CDR2 from the germline V gene are SQVTM and ANQGSEA. This CDR3 spans 13 amino acids. CDR3 in DNA: TGCAGCACCCCGGGGGCGGGGAACACTGAAGCTTTCTTT. Its protein is CSTPGAGNTEAFF. Full variable domain (rest looked up from reference TRBV29-1 and TRBJ1-1): SAVISQKPSRDICQRGTSLTIQCQVDSQVTMMFWYRQQPGQSLTLIATANQGSEATYESGFVIDKFPISRPNLTFSTLTVSNMSPEDSSIYLCSTPGAGNTEAFFGQGTRLTVV.

The gene calls are TRBV19 and TRBJ2-1; TRBD2 agrees at 10 bases. Germline CDR1 is LNHDA and CDR2 is SQIVND (reference sequence). The CDR3 covers 15 residues. J lost 8 bases, V lost 2 bases, and 6 bases had no gene match. CDR3 region: CASSIKLAGLDEQFF. Written as DNA, the CDR3 is TGTGCCAGTAGTATAAAACTAGCGGGATTGGATGAGCAGTTCTTC.

The chain is built from TRBV6-5 and TRBJ2-3, with TRBD2 matching 9 bases. Looked up from germline, CDR1 is MNHEY and CDR2 is SVGAGI. The CDR3 extends over 13 amino acids. The V segment lost 7 bases and the J segment 2 bases; nucleotides outside the gene matches: 1. CDR3 sequence (DNA): TGTGCCAGCACGGGACTAGCCACAGATACGCAGTATTTT. Its translation: CASTGLATDTQYF.

The chain has TRBV9 and TRBJ1-5; the D gene is possibly TRBD1 (5 bases). Germline lookup yields CDR1 SGDLS and CDR2 YYNGEE. V shed 0 bases and J shed 6 bases, with 10 bases lying between them. This CDR3 comprises 14 residues. The CDR3 spells CASSVGAGLQPQHF. The CDR3 nucleotides are TGTGCCAGCAGCGTAGGGGCAGGGCTTCAGCCCCAGCATTTT.

The J gene is TRBJ1-1, the V gene TRBV5-6; TRBD1 is a possible D gene (6 bases). Per the germline V gene, CDR1 is SGHDT and CDR2 is YYEEEE. Deletions cut 4 bases from V and 6 bases from J, with 19 bases between. The CDR3 loop spans 15 amino acids. As DNA, the CDR3 is TGTGCCAGCAGCCAGTTACAGGGATACTTCTCTGAAGCTTTCTTT. Residues: CASSQLQGYFSEAFF.